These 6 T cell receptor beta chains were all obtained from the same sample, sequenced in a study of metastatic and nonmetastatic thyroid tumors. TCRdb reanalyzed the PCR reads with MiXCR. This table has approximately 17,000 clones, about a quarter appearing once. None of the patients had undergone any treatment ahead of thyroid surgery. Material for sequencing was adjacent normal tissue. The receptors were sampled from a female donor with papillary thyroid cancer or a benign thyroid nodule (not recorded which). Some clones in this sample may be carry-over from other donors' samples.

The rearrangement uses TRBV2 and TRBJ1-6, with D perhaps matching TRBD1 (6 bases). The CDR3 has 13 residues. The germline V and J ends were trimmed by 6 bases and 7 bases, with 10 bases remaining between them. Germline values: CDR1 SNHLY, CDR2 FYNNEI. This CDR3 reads CASSLDRNSPLHF. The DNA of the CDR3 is TGTGCCAGCAGCCTGGACAGAAATTCACCCCTCCACTTT.

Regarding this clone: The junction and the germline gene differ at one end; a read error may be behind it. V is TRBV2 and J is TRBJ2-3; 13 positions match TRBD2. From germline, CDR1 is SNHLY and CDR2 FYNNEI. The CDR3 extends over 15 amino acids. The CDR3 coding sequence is TGTGCCAGCAGTCCTACTAGCGGGGGGGCAGATACACAGTATTTT. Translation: CASSPTSGGADTQYF.

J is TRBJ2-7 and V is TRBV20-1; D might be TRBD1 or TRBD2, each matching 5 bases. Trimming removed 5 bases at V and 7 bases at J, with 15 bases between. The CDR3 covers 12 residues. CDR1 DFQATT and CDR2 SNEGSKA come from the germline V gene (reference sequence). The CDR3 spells CSAFGGWGEQYF. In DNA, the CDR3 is TGCAGTGCTTTCGGTGGATGGGGGGAGCAGTACTTC.

DNA of the CDR3: TGTGCCAGCAGCTTAGATTGGGGGAGTGCAGATACGCAGTATTTT. Residues: CASSLDWGSADTQYF. The chain is built from TRBV7-6 and TRBJ2-3; D may match TRBD1 or TRBD2 (5 bases each). Deletions cut 1 base from V and 4 bases from J, with 12 bases between. The CDR3 consists of 15 residues. Per germline, CDR1 SGHVS and CDR2 FNYEAQ.

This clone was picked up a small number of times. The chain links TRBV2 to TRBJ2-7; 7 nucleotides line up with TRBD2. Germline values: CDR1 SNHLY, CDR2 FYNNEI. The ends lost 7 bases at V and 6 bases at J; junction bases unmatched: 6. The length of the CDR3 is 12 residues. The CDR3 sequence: CASTSGGSEQYF. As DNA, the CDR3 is TGTGCCAGCACTAGCGGCGGGAGCGAGCAGTACTTC.

CDR3 nucleotides: TGTGCCAGCAGCCACTCACAGGCTAACACTGAAGCTTTCTTT. This translates into CASSHSQANTEAFF. V gene TRBV6-1 combines with J gene TRBJ1-1; maybe TRBD1 (5 bases). CDR1 and CDR2 (germline): MNHNS, SASEGT. CDR3 length: 14 residues. V was pared by 6 bases and J by 2 bases, with 13 bases between.